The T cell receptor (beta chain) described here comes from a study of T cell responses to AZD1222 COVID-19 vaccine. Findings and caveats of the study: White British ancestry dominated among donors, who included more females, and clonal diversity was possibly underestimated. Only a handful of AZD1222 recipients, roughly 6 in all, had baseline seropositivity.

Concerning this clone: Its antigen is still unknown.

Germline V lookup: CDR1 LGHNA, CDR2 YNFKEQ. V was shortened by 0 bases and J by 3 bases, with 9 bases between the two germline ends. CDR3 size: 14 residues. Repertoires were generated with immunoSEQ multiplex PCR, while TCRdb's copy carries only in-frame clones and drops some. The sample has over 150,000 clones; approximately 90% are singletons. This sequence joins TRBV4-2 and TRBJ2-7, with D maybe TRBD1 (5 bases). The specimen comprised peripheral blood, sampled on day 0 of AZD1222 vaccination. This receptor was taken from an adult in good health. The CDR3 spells CASSQDLDSYEQYF. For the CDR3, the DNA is TGTGCCAGCAGCCAAGATCTAGACAGCTACGAGCAGTACTTC.